Listed here are 27 T cell receptor beta chains from one sample, sequenced in a study of PD-1 blockade in classical Hodgkin lymphoma. Following autologous stem cell transplantation, relapse occurred in every patient, and exposure to brentuximab vedotin varied. Assay: immunoSEQ multiplex PCR; the TCRdb copy retains only in-frame clones and omits some. The sample lists 25,000 to 35,000 clones; 70% to 85% were seen once. Sequencing used peripheral blood mononuclear cells (PBMCs), obtained before the second cycle of nivolumab. These receptors were obtained from a human donor with classical Hodgkin lymphoma.

V gene TRBV5-1 combines with J gene TRBJ2-2; 7 bases align to TRBD1. V was pared by 7 bases and J by 2 bases, with 8 bases of the junction left unmatched. This CDR3 has 15 amino acids. Germline values: CDR1 SGHRS, CDR2 YFSETQ. The CDR3 loop is CASSPGTANTGELFF. The CDR3 bases are TGCGCCAGCTCCCCAGGGACAGCAAACACCGGGGAGCTGTTTTTT.

This clone was seen only a few times. The CDR3: CASSFGGQSYEQYF. The DNA for the CDR3 is TGTGCCAGCAGCTTTGGCGGGCAGTCCTACGAGCAGTACTTC. The chain links TRBV11-1 to TRBJ2-7, with a possible D match to TRBD2 (5 bases). Trimming cost V 3 bases and J 1 base, with 10 bases left between them. The CDR3 extends over 14 amino acids. Germline CDR1 SGHAT, CDR2 FQDESV (reference sequence).

The CDR3 region has the DNA TGCAGCGTTGAAGGGATCCACACTGAAGCTTTCTTT. It is translated as CSVEGIHTEAFF. V gene TRBV29-1 combines with J gene TRBJ1-1; no reliable D call. Germline V gives CDR1 SQVTM, CDR2 ANQGSEA. V lost 1 base, J lost 3 bases, and 6 bases lay in between. The CDR3 contains 12 residues.

This clone was detected only a few times. The chain combines TRBV5-5 with TRBJ1-6; D uncertain. CDR3 length: 12 residues. The ends were cut back, 6 bases at V and 6 bases at J, with 7 bases in the middle. Per germline, CDR1 SGHKS and CDR2 YYEKEE (reference sequence). CDR3 in amino acids: CASNPLNSPLHF. The DNA of the CDR3 is TGTGCCAGCAATCCGCTTAATTCACCCCTCCACTTT. Complete variable domain (other parts from reference TRBV5-5 and TRBJ1-6): DAGVTQSPTHLIKTRGQQVTLRCSPISGHKSVSWYQQVLGQGPQFIFQYYEKEERGRGNFPDRFSARQFPNYSSELNVNALLLGDSALYLCASNPLNSPLHFGNGTRLTVT.

This chain links TRBV30 with TRBJ2-4; the D gene could be TRBD1 or TRBD2 (5 bases each). The CDR3 has 14 amino acids. CDR1 and CDR2 from the germline V gene are GTSNPN and SVGIG (reference sequence). Trimming shortened V by 1 base and J by 5 bases, and 12 bases separated the two germline ends. CDR3 bases: TGTGCCTGGAGTGCCATCCGGGGCGAAAACATTCAGTACTTC. As protein: CAWSAIRGENIQYF.

The V and J genes are TRBV9 and TRBJ2-5; 10 bases are a match to TRBD2. V gave up 3 bases and J gave up 5 bases; unmatched junction bases: 7. Germline V gene lookup returns CDR1 SGDLS and CDR2 YYNGEE. This CDR3 has 15 amino acids. The chain's CDR3 is CASSAGLATFETQYF. The CDR3 DNA reads TGTGCCAGCAGCGCGGGACTAGCGACATTCGAGACCCAGTACTTC. The entire variable domain, with the rest obtained from reference TRBV9 and TRBJ2-5, is as follows: DSGVTQTPKHLITATGQRVTLRCSPRSGDLSVYWYQQSLDQGLQFLIQYYNGEERAKGNILERFSAQQFPDLHSELNLSSLELGDSALYFCASSAGLATFETQYFGPGTRLLVL.

The rearrangement uses TRBV28 and TRBJ1-4; D is uncertain. This CDR3 contains 14 residues. CDR1 and CDR2 from the germline V gene are MDHEN and SYDVKM. The germline V and J ends were trimmed by 5 bases and 3 bases, with 10 bases remaining between them. For the CDR3, the DNA is TGTGCCAGCAGTCGAGCAGGCCCTAATGAAAAACTGTTTTTT. This translates into CASSRAGPNEKLFF.

The chain links TRBV27 to TRBJ1-5, with 8 bases fitting TRBD1. Germline V gene lookup returns CDR1 MNHEY and CDR2 SMNVEV (reference sequence). V lost 6 bases, J lost 4 bases, and 2 bases stayed unmatched. The CDR3 has 13 amino acids. CDR3 sequence: CASSRTGNQPQHF. The DNA for the CDR3 is TGTGCCAGCAGCAGGACAGGGAATCAGCCCCAGCATTTT.

The chain links TRBV30 to TRBJ1-2, with 8 bases matching TRBD1. From germline, CDR1 is GTSNPN and CDR2 SVGIG (reference sequence). The CDR3 extends over 12 amino acids. The trim removed 3 bases at V and 5 bases at J, leaving 2 bases unmatched. This CDR3 is CAWSRQGYGYTF. The CDR3 region has the DNA TGTGCCTGGAGCCGACAGGGGTATGGCTACACCTTC.

The rearrangement links TRBV7-8 to TRBJ1-1; D is uncertain. The CDR3 runs to 13 residues. Deletions cut 2 bases from V and 1 base from J, with 5 bases between. Germline loops: CDR1 SGHVS, CDR2 FQNEAQ. DNA for the CDR3: TGTGCCAGCAGCTTAAACAGGAACACTGAAGCTTTCTTT. Translated, it gives CASSLNRNTEAFF.

The chain uses TRBV6-6 and TRBJ1-5, with 8 bases fitting TRBD1. The CDR3 is 14 amino acids. From germline, CDR1 is MNHNY and CDR2 SVGAGI (reference sequence). Trimming removed 6 bases from V and 4 bases from J; junction bases left unmatched: 5. CDR3 loop: CASRHNRGNQPQHF. The CDR3, as DNA: TGTGCCAGCAGACACAACAGGGGGAATCAGCCCCAGCATTTT.

V is TRBV19 and J is TRBJ1-1, with 7 bases aligning to TRBD1. Germline V gene data show CDR1 as LNHDA and CDR2 as SQIVND (reference sequence). This CDR3 is built from 15 residues. V lost 2 bases to trimming and J lost 6 bases; unmatched junction nucleotides: 9. The CDR3 region has the DNA TGTGCCAGTAGTATACCGACAGGGAGGATTGCTGAAGCTTTCTTT. Translating gives CASSIPTGRIAEAFF.

The chain links TRBV30 to TRBJ2-7, with D perhaps matching TRBD1 (6 bases). This CDR3 is built from 14 residues. V was pared by 0 bases and J by 2 bases, with 11 bases between. Germline V lookup: CDR1 GTSNPN, CDR2 SVGIG (reference sequence). The CDR3 region has the DNA TGTGCCTGGAGTGTAGGGGGTTTCACCTACGAGCAGTACTTC. Translated, it gives CAWSVGGFTYEQYF.

The rearrangement joins TRBV6-4 to TRBJ1-2; D is uncertain. Between the trimmed V and J ends, which lost 0 bases and 3 bases, there was a span of 2 bases. Germline V CDR1 and CDR2: MRHNA, SNTAGT. The CDR3 sequence is 12 residues long. The CDR3 sequence is CASSDSHYGYTF. The CDR3 bases are TGTGCCAGCAGTGACTCCCACTATGGCTACACCTTC.

This clone came up a few times. The chain has TRBV19 and TRBJ1-2, with 8 nucleotides matching TRBD1. V was pared by 3 bases and J by 12 bases, with 12 bases of the junction left unmatched. The CDR3 covers 14 residues. Germline CDR1 LNHDA, CDR2 SQIVND (reference sequence). DNA for the CDR3: TGTGCCAGTAGTATGGGACAGGCTATCTATGTGAACACCTTC. Amino acid sequence: CASSMGQAIYVNTF.

V gene TRBV4-1 combines with J gene TRBJ2-7, with D perhaps matching TRBD2 (6 bases). Germline CDR1 and CDR2: MGHRA and YSYEKL. This CDR3 has 16 residues. Trimming removed 0 bases at V and 0 bases at J, with 12 bases between. CDR3 residues: CASSQDWLALSYEQYF. The CDR3 nucleotides read TGCGCCAGCAGCCAAGATTGGCTAGCGCTCTCCTACGAGCAGTACTTC.

This clone was counted a single time. The chain employs TRBV6-6 and TRBJ1-5; D not resolved. With 7 bases removed from V and 8 bases from J, the gap between germline ends came to 15 bases. Germline V gene sequence: CDR1 MNHNY, CDR2 SVGAGI (reference sequence). The CDR3 sequence is 13 residues long. Here the CDR3 reads CASKSSTGEPQHF. The CDR3 coding sequence is TGTGCCAGCAAGTCTTCAACCGGAGAGCCCCAGCATTTT.

This clone was counted only a few times. The chain uses TRBV5-1 and TRBJ2-7; D is possibly TRBD2 (6 bases). This CDR3 region has 13 residues. The V end lost 4 bases, the J end lost 0 bases, and 8 bases lay between the germline ends. Germline V gives CDR1 SGHRS, CDR2 YFSETQ. The CDR3 region has the DNA TGCGCCAGCAGCCCGGAGGGCTCCTACGAGCAGTACTTC. As protein: CASSPEGSYEQYF. Drawing the rest from reference TRBV5-1 and TRBJ2-7, the complete variable domain is KAGVTQTPRYLIKTRGQQVTLSCSPISGHRSVSWYQQTPGQGLQFLFEYFSETQRNKGNFPGRFSGRQFSNSRSEMNVSTLELGDSALYLCASSPEGSYEQYFGPGTRLTVT.

As DNA, the CDR3 is TGTGCCAGCAGTTTGCAGTACACCGGGGAGCTGTTTTTT. It is translated as CASSLQYTGELFF. The V and J genes are TRBV27 and TRBJ2-2, with D uncertain. CDR3 length equals 13 residues. From germline, CDR1 is MNHEY and CDR2 SMNVEV (reference sequence). With 3 bases removed from V and 3 bases from J, the gap between germline ends came to 5 bases.

The chain recombines TRBV5-1 with TRBJ2-4, with D perhaps matching TRBD1 (5 bases). The CDR3 runs to 15 residues. Trimming shortened V by 4 bases and J by 0 bases, and 11 bases separated the two germline ends. The germline gives CDR1 SGHRS, CDR2 YFSETQ. Here the CDR3 DNA reads TGCGCCAGCAGCCTGACAGCTCTAGCCAAAAACATTCAGTACTTC. Translation: CASSLTALAKNIQYF.

The chain carries TRBV21-1 and TRBJ2-7; the table's D call TRBD1 went unverified against the DNA. TRBV21-1 is tagged as a pseudogene. The CDR3 loop spans 14 amino acids. Here the CDR3 reads CASALDRTEDEQYF. CDR3 bases: TGTGCCAGCGCACTGGACAGAACGGAGGACGAGCAGTACTTC.

This sequence joins TRBV2 and TRBJ1-1; 7 bases map to TRBD1. The V gene end was trimmed by 5 bases and the J gene end by 0 bases; junction bases not matched to a gene: 6. Germline V gives CDR1 SNHLY, CDR2 FYNNEI. CDR3 length: 15 amino acids. The CDR3 DNA sequence: TGTGCCAGCAGTTTTGGACAGGCCATGAACACTGAAGCTTTCTTT. Translation: CASSFGQAMNTEAFF.

This clone was observed a handful of times. Compared with germline, one end of the junction differs, possibly owing to a read error. The rearrangement uses TRBV7-8 and TRBJ1-1, with 7 bases fitting TRBD1. The germline gives CDR1 SGHVS, CDR2 FQNEAQ. The CDR3 extends over 15 amino acids. The CDR3 DNA follows: TGTGCCAGCAGCCTAGCGTCAGGGGGGGTCACTGAAGCTTTCTTT. Translation: CASSLASGGVTEAFF.

A single count supports this clone. The genes are TRBV10-3 and TRBJ2-5; TRBD2 matches 8 bases. CDR1 and CDR2 (germline): ENHRY, SYGVKD. CDR3 size: 13 residues. CDR3 amino acids: CVSGGGYRETQYF. The CDR3 DNA reads TGTGTCTCGGGAGGGGGGTACCGAGAGACCCAGTACTTC.

J is TRBJ1-1 and V is TRBV19, with D hard to call. Trimming shortened V by 5 bases and J by 0 bases, and 7 bases separated the two germline ends. This CDR3 comprises 13 residues. CDR1 is LNHDA, CDR2 SQIVND, per germline (reference sequence). This chain's CDR3 is CASSVSVNTEAFF. CDR3 bases: TGTGCCAGTAGTGTATCGGTGAACACTGAAGCTTTCTTT.

This clone was picked up a small number of times. The chain recombines TRBV27 with TRBJ1-5; 12 bases map to TRBD1. The CDR3 spans 16 residues. J gave up 6 bases and V 5 bases, and 8 bases lay outside the gene matches. Germline V gene sequence: CDR1 MNHEY, CDR2 SMNVEV (reference sequence). The CDR3 DNA reads as TGTGCCAGCAGTGCCGCCGGGACAGGGGGCACTCAGCCCCAGCATTTT. Translated, it gives CASSAAGTGGTQPQHF.

The chain links TRBV2 to TRBJ2-3, with D possibly being TRBD2 (6 bases). V was clipped by 6 bases and J by 10 bases, with 11 bases between them. This CDR3 spans 11 amino acids. Germline CDR1 and CDR2: SNHLY and FYNNEI. DNA of the CDR3: TGTGCCAGCAGCCCCGGGACTCCGCAGTATTTT. Protein sequence: CASSPGTPQYF.